A single sample gave rise to the 6 T cell receptor beta chains below, sequenced in a study of regulatory T cells in long-lasting Graves disease. With iRepertoire HTBI primers and Arm-PCR of CDR3 regions, TCR beta libraries were built. Using its own MiXCR run on the multiplex PCR reads, TCRdb lists one record per CDR3 protein. The table lists about 500,000 distinct CDR3 sequences, 12% of them singletons. As to time point: newly diagnosed GD, antithyroid drugs for less than 3 months. RNA extracted from PBMCs served as the sequencing template. These same records also appear under a second study, on T cells in Graves' hyperthyroidism and ophthalmopathy.

The material sequenced was peripheral blood mononuclear cells (PBMCs), taken at new diagnosis, from a patient treated with antithyroid drugs. The receptors were gathered from a woman in her twenties or thirties with Graves disease.

The J gene is TRBJ1-2, the V gene TRBV20-1; 9 bases are a match to TRBD1. This CDR3 spans 13 amino acids. V gave up 7 bases and J gave up 6 bases; unmatched junction bases: 9. The V gene's germline CDR1 is DFQATT and CDR2 SNEGSKA (reference sequence). This chain's CDR3 is CSVTGQGYDGYTF. CDR3 coding DNA: TGCAGTGTTACGGGACAGGGTTATGATGGCTACACCTTC.

The chain carries TRBV3-1 and TRBJ1-6, with a possible D match to TRBD1 (6 bases). The CDR3 contains 17 residues. From germline, CDR1 is LGHDT and CDR2 YNNKEL (reference sequence). Trimming left V 1 base short and J 6 bases short, with 16 bases between. Here the CDR3 reads CASSQVRRDIVNSPLHF. In nucleotides, the CDR3 is TGTGCCAGCAGCCAAGTTCGAAGGGACATCGTTAATTCACCCCTCCACTTT.

This clonotype was seen at least ten times. This chain joins TRBV27 and TRBJ1-5, with TRBD1 matching over 7 bases. The CDR3 extends over 15 amino acids. J gave up 3 bases and V 6 bases, and 8 bases lay outside the gene matches. Germline-derived CDR1 and CDR2 are MNHEY and SMNVEV (reference sequence). The CDR3 loop reads CASSSQGVYNQPQHF. The DNA of the CDR3 is TGTGCCAGCAGCTCCCAGGGGGTATACAATCAGCCCCAGCATTTT.

This sequence joins TRBV5-1 and TRBJ2-7; 9 nucleotides match TRBD1. The trim removed 4 bases at V and 3 bases at J, leaving 17 bases unmatched. The germline V gene has CDR1 SGHRS and CDR2 YFSETQ. The CDR3 extends over 18 amino acids. CDR3 in DNA: TGCGCCAGCAGCCAAGGACGTACGCCGGGACAGGGTCTCTACGAGCAGTACTTC. This encodes CASSQGRTPGQGLYEQYF.

This clonotype occurred a few times. The chain is built from TRBV5-1 and TRBJ1-3, with TRBD1 as a possible D gene (5 bases). The CDR3 contains 14 residues. Per germline, CDR1 SGHRS and CDR2 YFSETQ. V shed 0 bases and J shed 2 bases, with 6 bases lying between them. The CDR3 DNA follows: TGCGCCAGCAGCTTGGACAGGACTGGAAACACCATATATTTT. This codes for CASSLDRTGNTIYF.

At least ten counts were recorded for this clonotype. The chain joins TRBV10-3 to TRBJ2-1; 11 bases fit TRBD2. CDR3 length: 18 residues. The J segment lost 0 bases and the V segment lost 8 bases, leaving 12 bases of the junction unmatched. CDR1 and CDR2 from the germline V gene are ENHRY and SYGVKD. The CDR3 protein is CAIRRTSGPASSYNEQFF. In DNA, the CDR3 is TGTGCCATCCGAAGGACTAGCGGGCCGGCGAGCTCCTACAATGAGCAGTTCTTC.